This record covers a single TCR beta chain. The sample originates from a study of T cells in Graves' hyperthyroidism and ophthalmopathy. The investigators amplified TCR beta CDR3 regions from RNA transcripts. The primer set for the first-round RT-PCR of the TCR CDR3 was HTBI. TCRdb independently ran MiXCR on the multiplex PCR reads; one entry per CDR3 protein. The repertoire consists of hundreds of thousands of distinct CDR3 sequences, with about 45% occurring once and the leading ten covering 6.5% to 9%. Trimming pared 0 bases from V and 7 bases from J, leaving 10 bases between. Germline values: CDR1 SGHVS, CDR2 FQNEAQ. This CDR3 region has 14 residues.

The sequenced sample consisted of peripheral blood or thyroid tissue (not recorded which). The TCR originated in an adult man with Graves' disease, either hyperthyroidism or ophthalmopathy (not recorded which). The chain is built from TRBV7-8 and TRBJ1-3; no reliable D call. The CDR3 bases are TGTGCCAGCAGCTTAGCTATTACAGACAACACCATATATTTT. Protein: CASSLAITDNTIYF.